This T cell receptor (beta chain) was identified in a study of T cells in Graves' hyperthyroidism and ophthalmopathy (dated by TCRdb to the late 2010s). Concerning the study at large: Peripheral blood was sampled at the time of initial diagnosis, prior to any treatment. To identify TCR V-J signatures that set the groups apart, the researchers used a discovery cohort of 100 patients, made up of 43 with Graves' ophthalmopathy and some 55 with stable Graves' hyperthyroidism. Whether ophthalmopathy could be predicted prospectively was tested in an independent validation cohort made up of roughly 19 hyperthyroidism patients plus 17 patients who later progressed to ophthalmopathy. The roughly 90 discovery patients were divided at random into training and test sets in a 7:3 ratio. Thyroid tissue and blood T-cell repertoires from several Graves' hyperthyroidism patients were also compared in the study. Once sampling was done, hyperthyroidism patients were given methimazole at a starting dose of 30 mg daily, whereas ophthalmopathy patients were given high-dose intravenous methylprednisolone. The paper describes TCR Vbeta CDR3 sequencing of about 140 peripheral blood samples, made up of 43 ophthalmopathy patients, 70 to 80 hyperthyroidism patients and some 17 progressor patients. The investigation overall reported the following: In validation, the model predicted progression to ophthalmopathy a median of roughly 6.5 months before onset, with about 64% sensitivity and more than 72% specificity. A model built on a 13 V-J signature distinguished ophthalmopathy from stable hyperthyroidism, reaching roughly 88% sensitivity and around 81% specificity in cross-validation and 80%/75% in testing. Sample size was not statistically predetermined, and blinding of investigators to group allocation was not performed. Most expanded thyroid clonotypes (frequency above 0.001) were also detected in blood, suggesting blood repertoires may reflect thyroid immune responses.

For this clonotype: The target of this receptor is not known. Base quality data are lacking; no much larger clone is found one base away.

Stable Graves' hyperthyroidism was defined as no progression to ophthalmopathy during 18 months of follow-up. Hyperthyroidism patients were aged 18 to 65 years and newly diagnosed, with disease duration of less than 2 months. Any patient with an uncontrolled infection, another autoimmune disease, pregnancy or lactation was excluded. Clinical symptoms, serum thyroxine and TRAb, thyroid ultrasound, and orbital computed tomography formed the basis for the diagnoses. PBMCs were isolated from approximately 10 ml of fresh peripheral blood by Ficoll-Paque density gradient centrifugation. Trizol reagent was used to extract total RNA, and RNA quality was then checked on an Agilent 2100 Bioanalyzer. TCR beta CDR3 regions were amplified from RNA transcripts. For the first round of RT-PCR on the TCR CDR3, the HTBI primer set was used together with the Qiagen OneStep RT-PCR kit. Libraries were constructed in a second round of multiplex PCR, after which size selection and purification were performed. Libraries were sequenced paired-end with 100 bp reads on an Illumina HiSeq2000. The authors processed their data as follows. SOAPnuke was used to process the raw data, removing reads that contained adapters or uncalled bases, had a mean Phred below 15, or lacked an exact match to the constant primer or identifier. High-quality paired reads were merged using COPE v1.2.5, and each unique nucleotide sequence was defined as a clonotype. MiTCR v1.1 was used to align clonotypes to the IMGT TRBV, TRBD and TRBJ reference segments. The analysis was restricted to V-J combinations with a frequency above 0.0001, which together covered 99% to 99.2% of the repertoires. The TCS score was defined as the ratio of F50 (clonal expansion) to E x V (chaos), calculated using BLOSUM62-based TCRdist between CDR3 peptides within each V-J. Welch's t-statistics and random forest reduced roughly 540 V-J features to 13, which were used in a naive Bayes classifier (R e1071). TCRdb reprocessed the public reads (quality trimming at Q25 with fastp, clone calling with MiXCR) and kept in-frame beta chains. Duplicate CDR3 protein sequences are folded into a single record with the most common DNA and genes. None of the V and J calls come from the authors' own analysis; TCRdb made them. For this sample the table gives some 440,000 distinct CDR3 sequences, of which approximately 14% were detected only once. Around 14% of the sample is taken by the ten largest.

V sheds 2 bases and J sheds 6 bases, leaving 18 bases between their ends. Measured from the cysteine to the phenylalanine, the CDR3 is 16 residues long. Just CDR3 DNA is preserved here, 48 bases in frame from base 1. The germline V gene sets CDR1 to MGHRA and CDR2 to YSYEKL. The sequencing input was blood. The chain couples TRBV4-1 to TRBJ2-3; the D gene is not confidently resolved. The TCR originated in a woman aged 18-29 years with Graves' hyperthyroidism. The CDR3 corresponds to CASSQLTIQAGDTQYF. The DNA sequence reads TGCGCCAGCAGCCAATTAACTATACAAGCTGGGGATACGCAGTATTTT.